Each of the 3 T cell receptor beta chains below was sequenced from the same sample in a study of blood T cell repertoires in COVID-19. Here immunoSEQ multiplex PCR was the method, and the copy in TCRdb shows in-frame clones only, minus some. The table has about 200,000 clones, almost 90% seen once; the top ten hold 1.4% to 1.5%. Sequencing used peripheral blood. The receptors derive from a man younger than 35 with active or convalescent COVID-19.

The chain couples TRBV5-4 to TRBJ1-1; tentative D call: TRBD1 (5 bases). This CDR3 has 13 residues. Trimming took off 3 bases at V and 7 bases at J, with 13 bases between the two ends. From germline, CDR1 is SGHNT and CDR2 YYREEE (reference sequence). CDR3 residues: CASSSGDSLEAFF. CDR3 DNA: TGTGCCAGCAGCTCGGGGGACTCCCTTGAAGCTTTCTTT.

The rearrangement links TRBV3-1 (or the pseudogene TRBV3-2) to TRBJ1-5; D unresolved. With 8 bases removed from V and 0 bases from J, the gap between germline ends came to 8 bases. The CDR3 consists of 13 residues. Germline CDR1 and CDR2: LGHDT and YNNKEL (reference sequence). CDR3 DNA: TGTGCCAGCGGGAGTAGTAGCAATCAGCCCCAGCATTTT. As protein: CASGSSSNQPQHF.

This clone was seen once. The chain couples TRBV7-9 to TRBJ2-2; D might be TRBD1 (6 bases). Germline values: CDR1 SEHNR, CDR2 FQNEAQ (reference sequence). V dropped 10 bases and J dropped 4 bases, with 13 bases sitting between them. This CDR3 spans 13 amino acids. The CDR3: CAMDRYSTGELFF. In DNA, the CDR3 is TGTGCCATGGACAGATATTCCACCGGGGAGCTGTTTTTT. The full variable domain, with the rest looked up from reference TRBV7-9 and TRBJ2-2, is DTGVSQNPRHKITKRGQNVTFRCDPISEHNRLYWYRQTLGQGPEFLTYFQNEAQLEKSRLLSDRFSAERPKGSFSTLEIQRTEQGDSAMYLCAMDRYSTGELFFGEGSRLTVL.